These T cell receptor beta chains were read from a single sample in a study of cytotoxic CD8 clonotypes in ibrutinib-treated CLL. Only in-frame clones appear in the TCRdb table, and some are missing; sequencing was by immunoSEQ multiplex PCR. The repertoire holds around 140,000 clones, with approximately 80% as singletons. The source material was PBMCs, sampled after 36 months of ibrutinib treatment. The receptor set was obtained from a human donor with chronic lymphocytic leukemia. The CDR3 runs from the conserved cysteine through the conserved F or W. D genes are given only for firm matches. The size entry is marked missing in some rows and otherwise reads once, few, many or a size class.

v_call	d_call	j_call	clone_size	cdr3_aa	cdr3_nt
TRBV27	TRBD1	TRBJ1-1	NA	CASSPPWTGRTEAFF	TGTGCCAGCAGTCCGCCCTGGACAGGGAGGACTGAAGCTTTCTTT
TRBV11-3	NA	TRBJ2-1	few	CASSIEDGRVGGNEQFF	TGTGCCAGCAGCATCGAAGACGGCAGGGTAGGGGGCAATGAGCAGTTCTTC
TRBV6-1	NA	TRBJ1-2	NA	CASSEGQYGYTF	TGTGCCAGCAGTGAAGGACAGTATGGCTACACCTTC
TRBV19	NA	TRBJ1-1	NA	CASGLVGARNTEAFF	TGTGCCAGTGGTCTCGTGGGGGCGAGGAACACTGAAGCTTTCTTT
TRBV6-5	NA	TRBJ1-2	NA	CASSYLPGRENGYTF	TGTGCCAGCAGTTACTTACCGGGACGGGAGAATGGCTACACCTTC
TRBV5-6	TRBD2	TRBJ2-3	NA	CASSLRVAGGTDTQYF	TGTGCCAGCAGCTTGAGGGTAGCGGGGGGCACAGATACGCAGTATTTT
TRBV9	TRBD2	TRBJ2-7	NA	CASSPREEYGYSYYEQYF	TGTGCCAGCAGCCCGCGGGAGGAGTACGGGTATAGTTACTACGAGCAGTACTTC
TRBV19	NA	TRBJ1-1	once	CASKIIGLLNTEAFF	TGTGCCAGTAAAATCATCGGACTTCTGAACACTGAAGCTTTCTTT
TRBV29-1	TRBD2	TRBJ2-5	NA	CSVGLGSSGLQETQYF	TGCAGCGTTGGGCTGGGGTCTAGCGGGTTACAAGAGACCCAGTACTTC
TRBV18	NA	TRBJ1-1	NA	CASSPPSDVTKAFF	TGTGCCAGCTCACCACCGTCGGACGTAACTAAAGCTTTCTTT
TRBV28	TRBD2	TRBJ2-5	NA	CASSTLAGGPETQYF	TGTGCCAGCAGCACACTAGCGGGGGGGCCGGAGACCCAGTACTTC
TRBV6-5	NA	TRBJ2-3	NA	CASSRLEWDTQYF	TGTGCCAGCAGCCGGCTTGAATGGGATACGCAGTATTTT
TRBV5-4	NA	TRBJ2-7	NA	CASSPESVGYEQYF	TGTGCCAGCAGCCCCGAGAGCGTGGGGTACGAGCAGTACTTC
TRBV11-2	TRBD1	TRBJ1-1	once	CASSFQGATEAFF	TGTGCCAGCAGCTTCCAGGGGGCCACTGAAGCTTTCTTT
TRBV19	NA	TRBJ1-3	NA	CASRGTRGLRRGSVGNTIYF	TGTGCCAGTAGGGGTACGAGGGGCCTCCGTCGCGGGAGCGTCGGAAACACCATATATTTT
TRBV2	NA	TRBJ2-5	NA	CASSGAGRRLAQYF	TGTGCCAGCAGTGGGGCGGGACGGCGGTTGGCCCAGTACTTC
TRBV7-9	NA	TRBJ2-5	NA	CASSLGFIQETQYF	TGTGCCAGCAGCTTAGGGTTCATACAAGAGACCCAGTACTTC
TRBV6-5	NA	TRBJ1-4	NA	CASSYSFDRSGGLFF	TGTGCCAGCAGTTACTCTTTCGACAGGTCCGGAGGACTGTTTTTT
TRBV25-1	NA	TRBJ2-7	NA	CASSEYNPGWGGTYEQYF	TGTGCCAGCAGTGAATATAATCCGGGTTGGGGAGGTACCTACGAGCAGTACTTC
TRBV15	TRBD1	TRBJ1-4	NA	CATSKGQGGEKLFF	TGTGCCACCAGCAAAGGACAGGGCGGCGAAAAACTGTTTTTT
TRBV18	NA	TRBJ2-7	once	CASSLAPSLYEQYF	TGTGCCAGCTCACTTGCGCCGTCCCTTTACGAGCAGTACTTC
TRBV27	NA	TRBJ2-7	few	CASSPGGASYEQYF	TGTGCCAGCAGTCCCGGAGGGGCTTCCTACGAGCAGTACTTC
TRBV4-2	NA	TRBJ2-6	NA	CASSQDKVNVLTF	TGTGCCAGCAGCCAAGATAAGGTCAACGTCCTGACTTTC
TRBV6-5	TRBD1	TRBJ2-7	few	CASRTQGPEEYF	TGTGCCAGCAGAACACAGGGGCCGGAGGAGTACTTC
TRBV10-3	NA	TRBJ2-7	few	CAIRSANEQYF	TGTGCCATCAGGAGCGCGAACGAGCAGTACTTC
TRBV13	NA	TRBJ1-3	NA	CASSSIRQGPFSGNTIYF	TGTGCCAGCAGCTCTATCCGCCAGGGTCCGTTCTCTGGAAACACCATATATTTT
TRBV6-6	NA	TRBJ2-3	NA	CASSYFRTDTQYF	TGTGCCAGCAGTTACTTCCGAACAGATACGCAGTATTTT
TRBV9	TRBD2	TRBJ2-1	NA	CASSLTRGGRWDEQFF	TGTGCCAGCAGCTTAACACGGGGGGGCCGTTGGGATGAGCAGTTCTTC
TRBV9	NA	TRBJ2-5	NA	CASSVGGGGNAETQYF	TGTGCCAGCAGCGTTGGCGGAGGGGGGAACGCGGAGACCCAGTACTTC
TRBV28	NA	TRBJ2-7	NA	CASSWITGTGEQYF	TGTGCCAGCAGTTGGATCACAGGGACGGGGGAGCAGTACTTC
TRBV7-2	NA	TRBJ2-7	NA	CASSLVLHQQYF	TGTGCCAGCAGCTTAGTGCTGCATCAGCAGTACTTC
TRBV29-1	TRBD1	TRBJ2-7	NA	CSVTGTGKNEQYF	TGCAGCGTTACCGGGACAGGGAAAAACGAGCAGTACTTC
TRBV7-9	NA	TRBJ2-7	NA	CASSYEGGPYEQYF	TGTGCCAGCAGCTACGAGGGAGGACCCTACGAGCAGTACTTC
TRBV5-8	NA	TRBJ1-1	NA	CASSYLAVRTEAFF	TGTGCCAGCAGCTACTTGGCAGTTAGGACTGAAGCTTTCTTT
TRBV27	NA	TRBJ2-7	NA	CASSVQLGFPYEQYF	TGTGCCAGCAGTGTACAGTTAGGGTTTCCCTACGAGCAGTACTTC
TRBV10-1	NA	TRBJ2-7	NA	CASSRGGMTYEQYF	TGCGCCAGCAGTCGGGGAGGTATGACCTACGAGCAGTACTTC
TRBV7-9	TRBD1	TRBJ2-7	many	CASSSRDRVAYEQYF	TGTGCCAGCAGCTCCCGGGACAGGGTGGCCTACGAGCAGTACTTC
TRBV18	NA	TRBJ2-5	NA	CASSPILRETQYF	TGTGCCAGCTCACCAATCCTACGAGAGACCCAGTACTTC
TRBV15	NA	TRBJ1-2	NA	CATSREAGYTF	TGTGCCACCAGCAGAGAGGCTGGCTACACCTTC
TRBV27	TRBD1	TRBJ1-1	once	CASSLRGREVQRGITEAFF	TGTGCCAGCAGTTTAAGGGGGCGCGAGGTCCAGCGGGGTATCACTGAAGCTTTCTTT
TRBV25-1	NA	TRBJ2-7	NA	CASSGGDSLSYEQYF	TGTGCCAGTAGTGGGGGGGACAGCCTCTCCTACGAGCAGTACTTC
TRBV6-5	TRBD1	TRBJ2-7	once	CASSSGTGRIYEQYF	TGTGCCAGCAGTTCCGGGACAGGAAGGATCTACGAGCAGTACTTC
TRBV7-8	NA	TRBJ2-1	NA	CASSLASFEQFF	TGTGCCAGCAGCTTAGCATCTTTTGAGCAGTTCTTC
TRBV2	TRBD2	TRBJ2-5	NA	CASSERASGTPLPETQYF	TGTGCCAGCAGTGAAAGGGCTAGCGGGACCCCGCTCCCAGAGACCCAGTACTTC
TRBV2	NA	TRBJ1-1	NA	CASTTRVMNTEAFF	TGTGCCAGCACTACCAGGGTCATGAACACTGAAGCTTTCTTT
TRBV7-8	TRBD2	TRBJ2-1	NA	CASRLAGSYNEQFF	TGTGCCAGTCGACTAGCGGGGTCCTACAATGAGCAGTTCTTC
TRBV19	TRBD1	TRBJ1-2	few	CASRSFRGRGYGYTF	TGTGCCAGTAGATCATTCAGGGGGCGCGGCTATGGCTACACCTTC
TRBV5-1	NA	TRBJ2-2	NA	CASSLPRTALTTGSGELFF	TGCGCCAGCAGCTTACCTCGGACGGCACTTACGACGGGTTCCGGGGAGCTGTTTTTT
TRBV6-6	NA	TRBJ1-1	NA	CASSQISAEAFF	TGTGCCAGCAGTCAAATTAGCGCTGAAGCTTTCTTT
TRBV14	TRBD2	TRBJ2-2	once	CASSLLAGTNTGELFF	TGTGCCAGCAGCCTACTAGCGGGTACAAACACCGGGGAGCTGTTTTTT
TRBV27	NA	TRBJ1-1	NA	CASMRWDTEAFF	TGTGCCAGCATGCGGTGGGACACTGAAGCTTTCTTT
TRBV5-1	NA	TRBJ2-5	once	CASSLARGWGETQYF	TGCGCCAGCAGCTTGGCCCGGGGATGGGGAGAGACCCAGTACTTC
TRBV7-9	NA	TRBJ1-2	NA	CASSPGSRANYGYTF	TGTGCCAGCAGCCCCGGGTCCCGCGCGAACTATGGCTACACCTTC
TRBV2	NA	TRBJ2-3	NA	CASSDLRDTQYF	TGTGCCAGCAGCGACCTCAGGGATACGCAGTATTTT
TRBV7-9	TRBD1	TRBJ2-7	NA	CASSLAPGTGGEQYF	TGTGCCAGCAGCTTAGCCCCCGGGACAGGGGGCGAGCAGTACTTC